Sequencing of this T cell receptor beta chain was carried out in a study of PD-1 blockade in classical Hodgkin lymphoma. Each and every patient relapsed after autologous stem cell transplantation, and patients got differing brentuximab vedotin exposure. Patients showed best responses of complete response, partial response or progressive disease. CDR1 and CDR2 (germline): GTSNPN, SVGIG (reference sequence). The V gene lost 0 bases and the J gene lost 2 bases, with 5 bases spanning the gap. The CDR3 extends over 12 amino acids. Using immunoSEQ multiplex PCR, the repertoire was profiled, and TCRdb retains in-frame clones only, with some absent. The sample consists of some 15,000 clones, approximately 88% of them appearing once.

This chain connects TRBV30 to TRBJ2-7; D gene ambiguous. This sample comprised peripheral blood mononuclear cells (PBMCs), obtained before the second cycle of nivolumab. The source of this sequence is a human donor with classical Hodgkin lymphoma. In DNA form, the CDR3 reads TGTGCCTGGAGTGTACGGCCCTACGAGCAGTACTTC. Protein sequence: CAWSVRPYEQYF.